Below, one TCR beta chain is given with its context. Its antigen remains unknown. Germline V lookup: CDR1 SGHRS, CDR2 YFSETQ. Trimming removed 0 bases from V and 9 bases from J, with 10 bases in between. The CDR3 sequence is 12 residues long. The sample comes from a study of cytomegalovirus exposure and HLA in healthy donors. Study-wide results and caveats: With later analysis, a missense DCLRE1C variant became linked to TCR beta V- and J-gene trimming. Beyond CMV serostatus, there was no information to go on about immune exposure. Some public TCRs appeared in many individuals, while most sequences were rare.

The PCR was carried out with 60 Vbeta primers and 13 Jbeta primers. Libraries were prepared by immunoSEQ multiplex PCR; TCRdb keeps only in-frame clonotypes and omits some of them. In total, the table holds 100,000 to 150,000 clones. Source material: PBMCs. The chain is built from TRBV5-1 and TRBJ2-7; D remains unclear. The clonotype was recovered from a woman aged 35 to 49 in good health and CMV-seronegative. In DNA form, the CDR3 reads TGCGCCAGCAGCTTGGCCGGTGGCGGGCAGTACTTC. Translated, it gives CASSLAGGGQYF.